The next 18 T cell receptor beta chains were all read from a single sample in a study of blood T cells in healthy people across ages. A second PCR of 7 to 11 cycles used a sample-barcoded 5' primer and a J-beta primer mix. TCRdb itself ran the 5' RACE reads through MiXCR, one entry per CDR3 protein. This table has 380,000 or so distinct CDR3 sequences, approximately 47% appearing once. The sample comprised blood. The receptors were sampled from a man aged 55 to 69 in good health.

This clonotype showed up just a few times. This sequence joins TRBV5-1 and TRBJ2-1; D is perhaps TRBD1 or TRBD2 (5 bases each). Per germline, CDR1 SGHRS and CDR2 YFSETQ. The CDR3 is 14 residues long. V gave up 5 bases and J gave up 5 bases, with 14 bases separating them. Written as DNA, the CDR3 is TGCGCCAGCAGTGTTCAGGGAGCTGACAATGAGCAGTTCTTC. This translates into CASSVQGADNEQFF.

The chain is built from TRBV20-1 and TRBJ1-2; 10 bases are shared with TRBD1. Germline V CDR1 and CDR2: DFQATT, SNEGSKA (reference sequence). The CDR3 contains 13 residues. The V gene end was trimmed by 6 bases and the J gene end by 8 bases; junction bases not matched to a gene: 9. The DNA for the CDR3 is TGCAGTGCGGACGGGACAGGGGCAGGCGGCTACACCTTC. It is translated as CSADGTGAGGYTF.

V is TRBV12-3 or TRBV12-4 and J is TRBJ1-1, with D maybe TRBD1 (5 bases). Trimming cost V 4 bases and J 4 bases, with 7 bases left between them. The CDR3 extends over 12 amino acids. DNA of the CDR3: TGTGCCAGCAGTTCCCAGGGCACTGAAGCTTTCTTT. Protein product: CASSSQGTEAFF.

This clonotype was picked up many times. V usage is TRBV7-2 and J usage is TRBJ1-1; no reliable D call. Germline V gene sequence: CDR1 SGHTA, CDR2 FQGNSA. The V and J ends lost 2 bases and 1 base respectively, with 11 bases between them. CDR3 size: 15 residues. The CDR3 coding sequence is TGTGCCAGCAGCTTACAGGTAACTAAGAACACTGAAGCTTTCTTT. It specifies CASSLQVTKNTEAFF.

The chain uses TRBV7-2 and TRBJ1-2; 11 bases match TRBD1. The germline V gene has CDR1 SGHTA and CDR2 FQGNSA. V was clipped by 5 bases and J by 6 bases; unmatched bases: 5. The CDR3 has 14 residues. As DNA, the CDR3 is TGTGCCAGCAGCCCCGGACAGGGGGCGGATGGCTACACCTTC. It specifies CASSPGQGADGYTF.

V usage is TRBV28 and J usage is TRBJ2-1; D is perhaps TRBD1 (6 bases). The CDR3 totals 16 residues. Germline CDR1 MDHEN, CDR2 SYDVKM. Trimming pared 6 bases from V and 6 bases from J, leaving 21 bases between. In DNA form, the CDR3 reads TGTGCCAGCAGCCTTCTCACAGGGATCTCGGGCAATGAGCAGTTCTTC. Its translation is CASSLLTGISGNEQFF. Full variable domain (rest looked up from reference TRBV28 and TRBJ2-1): DVKVTQSSRYLVKRTGEKVFLECVQDMDHENMFWYRQDPGLGLRLIYFSYDVKMKEKGDIPEGYSVSREKKERFSLILESASTNQTSMYLCASSLLTGISGNEQFFGPGTRLTVL.

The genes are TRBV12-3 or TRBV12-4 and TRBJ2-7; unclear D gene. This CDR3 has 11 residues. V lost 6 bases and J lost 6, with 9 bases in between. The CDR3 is CASSRSSEQYF. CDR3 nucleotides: TGTGCCAGCAGCCGGTCGTCCGAGCAGTACTTC.

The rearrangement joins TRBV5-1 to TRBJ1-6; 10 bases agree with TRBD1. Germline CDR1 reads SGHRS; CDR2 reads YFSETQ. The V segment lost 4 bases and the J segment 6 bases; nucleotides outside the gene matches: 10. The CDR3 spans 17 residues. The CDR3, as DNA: TGCGCCAGCAGCACAACCGGGACAGGGGTCATTAATTCACCCCTCCACTTT. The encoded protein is CASSTTGTGVINSPLHF. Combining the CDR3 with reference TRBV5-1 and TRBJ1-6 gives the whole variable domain KAGVTQTPRYLIKTRGQQVTLSCSPISGHRSVSWYQQTPGQGLQFLFEYFSETQRNKGNFPGRFSGRQFSNSRSEMNVSTLELGDSALYLCASSTTGTGVINSPLHFGNGTRLTVT.

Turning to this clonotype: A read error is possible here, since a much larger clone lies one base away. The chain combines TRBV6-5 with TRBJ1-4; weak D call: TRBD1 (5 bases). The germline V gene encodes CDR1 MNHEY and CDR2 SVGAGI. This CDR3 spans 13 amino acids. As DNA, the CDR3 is TGTGCCACATCCGCAGCGGGGCAGGAAAGACTGTTTTTT. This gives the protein CATSAAGQERLFF.

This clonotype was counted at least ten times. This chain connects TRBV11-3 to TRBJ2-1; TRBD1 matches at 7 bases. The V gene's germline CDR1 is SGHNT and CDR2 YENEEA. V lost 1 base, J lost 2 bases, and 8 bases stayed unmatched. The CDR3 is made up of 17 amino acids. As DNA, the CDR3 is TGTGCCAGCAGCTTAGGACGGACAGGTGCTACCTACAATGAGCAGTTCTTC. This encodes CASSLGRTGATYNEQFF.

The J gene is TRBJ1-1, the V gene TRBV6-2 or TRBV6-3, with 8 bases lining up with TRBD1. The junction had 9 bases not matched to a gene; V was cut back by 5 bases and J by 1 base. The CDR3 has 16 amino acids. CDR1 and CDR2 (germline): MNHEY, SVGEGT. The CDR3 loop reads CASSPGPGTGNTEAFF. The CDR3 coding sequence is TGTGCCAGCAGTCCCGGTCCCGGGACAGGGAACACTGAAGCTTTCTTT.

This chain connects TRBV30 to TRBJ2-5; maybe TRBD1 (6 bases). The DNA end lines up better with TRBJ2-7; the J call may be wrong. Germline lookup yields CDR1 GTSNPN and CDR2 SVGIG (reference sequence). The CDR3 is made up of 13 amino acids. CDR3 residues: CAWSKGGTYEQYF. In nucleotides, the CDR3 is TGTGCCTGGAGCAAAGGGGGAACCTACGAGCAGTACTTC.

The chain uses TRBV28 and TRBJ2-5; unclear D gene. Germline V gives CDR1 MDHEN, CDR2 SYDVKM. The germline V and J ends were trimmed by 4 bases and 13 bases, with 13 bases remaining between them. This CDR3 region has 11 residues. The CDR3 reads CASSSPTHRYF. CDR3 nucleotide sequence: TGTGCCAGCAGTTCTCCTACCCACCGGTACTTC.

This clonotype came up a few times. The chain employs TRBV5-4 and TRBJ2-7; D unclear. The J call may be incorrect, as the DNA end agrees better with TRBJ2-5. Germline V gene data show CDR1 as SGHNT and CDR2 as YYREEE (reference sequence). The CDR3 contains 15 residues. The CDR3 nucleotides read TGTGCCAGCAGCTTGAGAAGCCCTCAGGAAGAGACCCAGTACTTC. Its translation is CASSLRSPQEETQYF.

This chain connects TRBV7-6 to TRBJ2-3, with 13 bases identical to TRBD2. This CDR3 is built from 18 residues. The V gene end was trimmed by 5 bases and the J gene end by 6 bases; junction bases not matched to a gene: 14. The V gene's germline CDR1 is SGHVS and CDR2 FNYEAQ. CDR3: CASSLVPGLAGERDTQYF. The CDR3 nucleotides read TGTGCCAGCAGCCTAGTTCCCGGACTAGCGGGAGAACGGGATACGCAGTATTTT.

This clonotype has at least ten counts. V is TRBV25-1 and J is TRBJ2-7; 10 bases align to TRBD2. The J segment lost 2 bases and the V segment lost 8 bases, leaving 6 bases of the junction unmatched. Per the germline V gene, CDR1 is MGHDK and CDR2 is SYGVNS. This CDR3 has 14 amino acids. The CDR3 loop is CASLKLAGTYEQYF. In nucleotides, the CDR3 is TGTGCCAGCCTGAAACTAGCGGGGACCTACGAGCAGTACTTC.

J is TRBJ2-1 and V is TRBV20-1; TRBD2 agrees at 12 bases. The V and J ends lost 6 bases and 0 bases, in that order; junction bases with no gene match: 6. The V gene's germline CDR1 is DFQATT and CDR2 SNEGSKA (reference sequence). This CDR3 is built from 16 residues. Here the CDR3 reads CSATSGRGVSYNEQFF. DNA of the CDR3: TGCAGTGCGACTAGCGGGAGAGGTGTCTCCTACAATGAGCAGTTCTTC.

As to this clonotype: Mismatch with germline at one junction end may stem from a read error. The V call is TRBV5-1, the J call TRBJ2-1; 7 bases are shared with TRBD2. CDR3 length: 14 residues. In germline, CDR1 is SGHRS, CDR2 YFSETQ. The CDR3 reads CASSLGTTYSEQFF. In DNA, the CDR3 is TGCGCCAGCAGCCTCGGGACTACCTACAGTGAGCAGTTCTTC.